Shown below are 13 T cell receptor beta chains from a single sample sequenced in a study of shared clonotypes between healthy human individuals. Using immunoSEQ multiplex PCR, the repertoire was profiled, and TCRdb retains in-frame clones only, with some absent. The sample contains 2,500,000 or so clones, over 85% of which appear only once. The sample comprised naive CD4+ T cells sorted from blood. Sample subset: CD45RA+ positively selected. These receptors all come from a man between 18 and 29 years old in good health.

The chain combines TRBV19 with TRBJ1-3; no reliable D call. This CDR3 has 15 residues. Germline lookup yields CDR1 LNHDA and CDR2 SQIVND (reference sequence). Trimming took 7 bases from V and 0 from J, leaving 13 bases between them. DNA of the CDR3: TGTGCCAGTAACTCGGACGGTACCTCTGGAAACACCATATATTTT. Translation: CASNSDGTSGNTIYF.

A word on this clone: In the same sample, other DNA sequences code for this CDR3. The rearrangement links TRBV5-1 to TRBJ2-1, with D unresolved. Germline values: CDR1 SGHRS, CDR2 YFSETQ. V lost 0 bases, J lost 6 bases, and 10 bases lay in between. The CDR3 has 14 residues. The CDR3 here is CASSLEAGSNEQFF. CDR3 nucleotides: TGCGCCAGCAGCTTGGAGGCAGGTTCCAATGAGCAGTTCTTC.

The chain employs TRBV2 and TRBJ2-3; 13 positions match TRBD2. Germline V gene data show CDR1 as SNHLY and CDR2 as FYNNEI. This CDR3 is 16 amino acids long. V lost 5 bases and J lost 1; bases outside the gene matches: 3. CDR3 protein: CASSFGLAGGTDTQYF. CDR3 nucleotides: TGTGCCAGCAGTTTTGGACTAGCGGGGGGCACAGATACGCAGTATTTT.

The chain links TRBV10-3 to TRBJ2-2; 8 bases match TRBD1. J gave up 4 bases and V 4 bases, and 8 bases lay outside the gene matches. The CDR3 is 16 residues long. The germline gives CDR1 ENHRY, CDR2 SYGVKD. The CDR3 sequence: CAISGAGGFGTGELFF. In DNA, the CDR3 is TGTGCCATCAGTGGGGCAGGGGGCTTCGGCACCGGGGAGCTGTTTTTT.

Only one count was recorded for this clone. The chain combines TRBV7-8 with TRBJ2-7; a weak D match, TRBD2 (7 bases). From germline, CDR1 is SGHVS and CDR2 FQNEAQ. The CDR3 runs to 15 residues. Trimming shortened V by 5 bases and J by 2 bases, and 16 bases separated the two germline ends. Here the CDR3 reads CASSPRGAGAYEQYF. DNA of the CDR3: TGTGCCAGCAGCCCGAGGGGGGCGGGAGCCTACGAGCAGTACTTC.

The count of this clone is one. The rearrangement links TRBV5-1 to TRBJ2-7; TRBD1 is a possible D gene (7 bases). This CDR3 is built from 15 residues. Germline assignment: CDR1 SGHRS and CDR2 YFSETQ. V lost 3 bases, J lost 8 bases, and 21 bases lay in between. For the CDR3, the DNA is TGCGCCAGCAGCTGGGAGGACAGGACGATTAGCAAGCAGTACTTC. Its protein product is CASSWEDRTISKQYF.

The V and J genes are TRBV27 and TRBJ2-3; TRBD2 matches at 12 bases. This CDR3 is built from 15 residues. V trimming: 8 bases; J trimming: 6 bases; junction bases outside the gene matches: 9. CDR1 and CDR2 from the germline V gene are MNHEY and SMNVEV (reference sequence). Written as DNA, the CDR3 is TGTGCCAGCGATCTAGCGGGAGGGCCAGTGGATACGCAGTATTTT. It is translated as CASDLAGGPVDTQYF.

The rearrangement links TRBV4-1 to TRBJ1-2, with D perhaps TRBD1 (5 bases). In germline, CDR1 is MGHRA, CDR2 YSYEKL. V lost 0 bases, J lost 6 bases, and 14 bases lay in between. The length of the CDR3 is 15 residues. DNA for the CDR3: TGCGCCAGCAGCCAAGATCAGGGAAATACGCATGGCTACACCTTC. As protein: CASSQDQGNTHGYTF.

CDR3 bases: TGCGCCAGCAGCATCCGAACCGGGGGTATGAACACTGAAGCTTTCTTT. This translates into CASSIRTGGMNTEAFF. This sequence joins TRBV5-1 and TRBJ1-1; weak D call: TRBD1 (5 bases). Germline V gene data show CDR1 as SGHRS and CDR2 as YFSETQ. The CDR3 is made up of 16 amino acids. The V gene lost 4 bases and the J gene lost 0 bases, with 16 bases spanning the gap.

The rearrangement joins TRBV27 to TRBJ2-1; 10 bases agree with TRBD2. This CDR3 contains 16 residues. Germline CDR1 MNHEY, CDR2 SMNVEV (reference sequence). Trimming at V came to 4 bases and at J to 8 bases, leaving 11 bases not matched to a gene. The CDR3 DNA follows: TGTGCCAGCAGTTCCTCGGCTAGCGGGAGACTCTATGAGCAGTTCTTC. Translation gives CASSSSASGRLYEQFF.

The CDR3 is CASSLIGQGAGETQYF. The CDR3 nucleotides read TGTGCCAGCAGCTTAATTGGACAGGGGGCCGGAGAGACCCAGTACTTC. The chain joins TRBV7-2 to TRBJ2-5; 11 nucleotides agree with TRBD1. This CDR3 is 16 amino acids long. Germline CDR1 SGHTA, CDR2 FQGNSA. The junction had 6 bases not matched to a gene; V was cut back by 2 bases and J by 4 bases.

The chain joins TRBV9 to TRBJ2-7; 10 bases match TRBD1. V lost 4 bases to trimming and J lost 4 bases; unmatched junction nucleotides: 8. The CDR3 is 15 amino acids. From germline, CDR1 is SGDLS and CDR2 YYNGEE. The CDR3 nucleotides are TGTGCCAGCAGCCCTCCGGGACAGGGGCCGTACGAGCAGTACTTC. It translates to CASSPPGQGPYEQYF.

The rearrangement links TRBV28 to TRBJ1-1, with TRBD1 matching over 7 bases. V was pared by 6 bases and J by 6 bases, with 4 bases of the junction left unmatched. The germline V gene encodes CDR1 MDHEN and CDR2 SYDVKM. The CDR3 extends over 12 amino acids. The DNA of the CDR3 is TGTGCCAGCAGAATGACAGGGCCTGAAGCTTTCTTT. Protein: CASRMTGPEAFF.